This TCR beta chain was sequenced during a study of CD8 T cells in ankylosing spondylitis. Study-level results: The disease-linked clones had a CD8+ phenotype and low blood frequencies. Matched ankylosing spondylitis synovial fluid reportedly contained a significantly enriched population of disease-linked clones. A motif of under ten highly homologous TCR beta variants was seen as apparently characteristic of ankylosing spondylitis blood.

In making TCR beta libraries, quantitative 5'-RACE with molecular barcodes was used. TCRdb redid the calling of the 5' RACE reads with MiXCR, one entry per CDR3 protein. This table has about 700,000 distinct CDR3 sequences, about 20% appearing once. V trimming: 4 bases; J trimming: 0 bases; junction bases outside the gene matches: 5. CDR1 and CDR2 from the germline V gene are SGHRS and YFSETQ. The CDR3 runs 16 residues. This clonotype was seen a few times. The antigen is not known. J is TRBJ2-7 and V is TRBV5-1, with TRBD2 identical over 12 bases. The sample consisted of blood, either unsorted or a sorted T cell fraction (not recorded which). The sequence derives from a male donor with ankylosing spondylitis. DNA of the CDR3: TGCGCCAGCAGCCCAACTAGCGGGAGGTACTCCTACGAGCAGTACTTC. This codes for CASSPTSGRYSYEQYF.